This T cell receptor (beta chain) derives from a study of beta chain features in type 1 diabetes. General observations from the study: Across all four CD4+ subsets, people with type 1 diabetes showed modestly shorter TCRB CDR3s.

Since all of the isolated RNA was reverse transcribed, expressed TCRB transcripts were what got sequenced. Libraries were prepared by immunoSEQ multiplex PCR; TCRdb keeps only in-frame clonotypes and omits some of them. The sample has 200,000 to 300,000 clones; roughly 22% are singletons. Details on this clone: What it binds is not known.

Deletions cut 3 bases from V and 7 bases from J, with 15 bases between. In germline, CDR1 is MDHEN, CDR2 SYDVKM. The CDR3 contains 14 residues. V is TRBV28 and J is TRBJ1-1, with D unresolved. The TCR originated in a woman aged 40-49 years with type 1 diabetes. Sample: naive CD4+ T cells from blood. CDR3 sequence: CASSFRPVAGEAFF. For the CDR3, the DNA is TGTGCCAGCAGTTTCCGCCCCGTCGCGGGTGAAGCTTTCTTT. The full variable domain, its missing parts supplied by reference TRBV28 and TRBJ1-1, is DVKVTQSSRYLVKRTGEKVFLECVQDMDHENMFWYRQDPGLGLRLIYFSYDVKMKEKGDIPEGYSVSREKKERFSLILESASTNQTSMYLCASSFRPVAGEAFFGQGTRLTVV.